Listed below are T cell receptor beta chains from one sample, sequenced in a study of T cells and Merkel cell carcinoma outcomes. Sequencing was performed with immunoSEQ multiplex PCR; in TCRdb, only in-frame clones are kept and a portion is missing. The sample has some 600 clones, roughly 91% seen once. Input material: tumor tissue from Merkel cell carcinoma. These receptors came from a human donor with Merkel cell carcinoma. The CDR3 runs from the conserved cysteine through the conserved F or W. D genes are given only for firm matches. Expanded clones are given a class, and other clones once, few, many or no size at all.

v_call,clone_size,d_call,j_call,cdr3_nt,cdr3_aa
TRBV9,NA,TRBD1,TRBJ1-1,TGTGCCAGCAGTTCAACAGGGGGCCGGGGCACTGAAGCTTTCTTT,CASSSTGGRGTEAFF
TRBV19,once,NA,TRBJ1-2,TGTGCCAGTAGTGACCGACTCTATGGCTACACCTTC,CASSDRLYGYTF
TRBV5-1,NA,NA,TRBJ2-7,TGCGCCAGCAGCGAAGGGGTCCACGAGCAGTACTTC,CASSEGVHEQYF
TRBV7-9,NA,NA,TRBJ1-2,TGTGCCAGCAGCCCTCAACGGGAACCTAACTATGGCTACACCTTC,CASSPQREPNYGYTF
TRBV6-6,NA,TRBD1,TRBJ2-7,TGTGCCAGCACTTCAGACAGGGCCTACGAGCAGTACTTC,CASTSDRAYEQYF
TRBV27,NA,TRBD2,TRBJ2-7,TGTGCCAGCAGTTTAAGGCGGGGGGCAGTCTACGAGCAGTACTTC,CASSLRRGAVYEQYF
TRBV2,NA,TRBD2,TRBJ2-1,TGTGCCAGCCGGGGGGGAGCGGCCAGCTCCTACAATGAGCAGTTCTTC,CASRGGAASSYNEQFF
TRBV5-1,NA,TRBD1,TRBJ1-4,TGCGCCAGCAGCTTGGGCGGGACAGTTAATGAAAAACTGTTTTTT,CASSLGGTVNEKLFF
TRBV28,few,NA,TRBJ1-2,TGTGCCAGTAGTTTAACTGGAAGGGTGTTGCTCGGCTACACCTTC,CASSLTGRVLLGYTF
TRBV19,once,NA,TRBJ1-4,TGTGCCAGTAGTATCGGGCCTCGGCCGAATGAAAAACTGTTTTTT,CASSIGPRPNEKLFF
TRBV5-1,NA,NA,TRBJ1-2,TGCGCCAGCAGCTTGGGTAGGGGTCACGAAGATGGCTACACCTTC,CASSLGRGHEDGYTF
TRBV5-5,once,NA,TRBJ2-6,TGTGCCAGCAGCGTCCTTGGGGGTAGCTCTGGGGCCAACGTCCTGACTTTC,CASSVLGGSSGANVLTF
TRBV6-4,NA,TRBD1,TRBJ1-6,TGTGCCAGCAGGGGGACAGATGGTAATTCACCCCTCCACTTT,CASRGTDGNSPLHF
TRBV7-2,NA,NA,TRBJ2-7,TGTGCCAGCAGCTTGGCCAGCGCCTCCTACGAGCAGTACTTC,CASSLASASYEQYF
TRBV7-9,NA,TRBD1,TRBJ2-3,TGTGCCAGCAACCCGGTTCAGGGGGAATCAGCAGATACGCAGTATTTT,CASNPVQGESADTQYF
TRBV7-9,NA,NA,TRBJ2-7,TGTGCCAGCGGATCAGAGACGCAGTACTTC,CASGSETQYF
TRBV29-1,NA,NA,TRBJ2-3,TGCAGCGTTGATTATACTGTTACGGGAGCGGGCGATACGCAGTATTTT,CSVDYTVTGAGDTQYF
TRBV19,NA,NA,TRBJ2-4,TGTGCCAGTAGTCTCGGTGGAGCCAAAAACATTCAGTACTTC,CASSLGGAKNIQYF
TRBV15,once,TRBD1,TRBJ2-5,TGTGCCACCAGTTCCTACAGGGGTCGAGAGTACCAAGAGACCCAGTACTTC,CATSSYRGREYQETQYF
TRBV5-1,NA,NA,TRBJ2-1,TGCGCCAGCAGCGCTCAGGGGCCCTCCTACAATGAGCAGTTCTTC,CASSAQGPSYNEQFF